The present T cell receptor beta chain was sequenced within a study of cytomegalovirus exposure and HLA in healthy donors. Study results and limitations: Cytomegalovirus-associated TCR beta chains were listed, numbering under 200. Most observed TCR sequences were rare, whereas some public TCRs were detected in many donors. With high specificity and sensitivity, the classifier reportedly diagnosed cytomegalovirus status.

The study drew the donors from its 120-subject validation cohort, separate from the 666-subject first cohort. A remark on this clone: Its antigen is unidentified.

Germline values: CDR1 MNHEY, CDR2 SVGAGI. There are 14 residues in the CDR3. Unmatched junction bases numbered 3, after V lost 0 bases and J lost 6 bases. Method: immunoSEQ multiplex PCR; TCRdb's copy keeps in-frame clones and lacks some. The sample consists of over 45,000 clones, roughly nine tenths of them appearing once. The chain uses TRBV6-5 and TRBJ1-2, with 8 bases matching TRBD1. This TCR was recovered from a man between 18 and 29 years old in good health and CMV-seronegative. Material: PBMCs. The CDR3 here is CASSYSPGGDGYTF. The CDR3 DNA reads as TGTGCCAGCAGTTACTCACCAGGGGGCGATGGCTACACCTTC.